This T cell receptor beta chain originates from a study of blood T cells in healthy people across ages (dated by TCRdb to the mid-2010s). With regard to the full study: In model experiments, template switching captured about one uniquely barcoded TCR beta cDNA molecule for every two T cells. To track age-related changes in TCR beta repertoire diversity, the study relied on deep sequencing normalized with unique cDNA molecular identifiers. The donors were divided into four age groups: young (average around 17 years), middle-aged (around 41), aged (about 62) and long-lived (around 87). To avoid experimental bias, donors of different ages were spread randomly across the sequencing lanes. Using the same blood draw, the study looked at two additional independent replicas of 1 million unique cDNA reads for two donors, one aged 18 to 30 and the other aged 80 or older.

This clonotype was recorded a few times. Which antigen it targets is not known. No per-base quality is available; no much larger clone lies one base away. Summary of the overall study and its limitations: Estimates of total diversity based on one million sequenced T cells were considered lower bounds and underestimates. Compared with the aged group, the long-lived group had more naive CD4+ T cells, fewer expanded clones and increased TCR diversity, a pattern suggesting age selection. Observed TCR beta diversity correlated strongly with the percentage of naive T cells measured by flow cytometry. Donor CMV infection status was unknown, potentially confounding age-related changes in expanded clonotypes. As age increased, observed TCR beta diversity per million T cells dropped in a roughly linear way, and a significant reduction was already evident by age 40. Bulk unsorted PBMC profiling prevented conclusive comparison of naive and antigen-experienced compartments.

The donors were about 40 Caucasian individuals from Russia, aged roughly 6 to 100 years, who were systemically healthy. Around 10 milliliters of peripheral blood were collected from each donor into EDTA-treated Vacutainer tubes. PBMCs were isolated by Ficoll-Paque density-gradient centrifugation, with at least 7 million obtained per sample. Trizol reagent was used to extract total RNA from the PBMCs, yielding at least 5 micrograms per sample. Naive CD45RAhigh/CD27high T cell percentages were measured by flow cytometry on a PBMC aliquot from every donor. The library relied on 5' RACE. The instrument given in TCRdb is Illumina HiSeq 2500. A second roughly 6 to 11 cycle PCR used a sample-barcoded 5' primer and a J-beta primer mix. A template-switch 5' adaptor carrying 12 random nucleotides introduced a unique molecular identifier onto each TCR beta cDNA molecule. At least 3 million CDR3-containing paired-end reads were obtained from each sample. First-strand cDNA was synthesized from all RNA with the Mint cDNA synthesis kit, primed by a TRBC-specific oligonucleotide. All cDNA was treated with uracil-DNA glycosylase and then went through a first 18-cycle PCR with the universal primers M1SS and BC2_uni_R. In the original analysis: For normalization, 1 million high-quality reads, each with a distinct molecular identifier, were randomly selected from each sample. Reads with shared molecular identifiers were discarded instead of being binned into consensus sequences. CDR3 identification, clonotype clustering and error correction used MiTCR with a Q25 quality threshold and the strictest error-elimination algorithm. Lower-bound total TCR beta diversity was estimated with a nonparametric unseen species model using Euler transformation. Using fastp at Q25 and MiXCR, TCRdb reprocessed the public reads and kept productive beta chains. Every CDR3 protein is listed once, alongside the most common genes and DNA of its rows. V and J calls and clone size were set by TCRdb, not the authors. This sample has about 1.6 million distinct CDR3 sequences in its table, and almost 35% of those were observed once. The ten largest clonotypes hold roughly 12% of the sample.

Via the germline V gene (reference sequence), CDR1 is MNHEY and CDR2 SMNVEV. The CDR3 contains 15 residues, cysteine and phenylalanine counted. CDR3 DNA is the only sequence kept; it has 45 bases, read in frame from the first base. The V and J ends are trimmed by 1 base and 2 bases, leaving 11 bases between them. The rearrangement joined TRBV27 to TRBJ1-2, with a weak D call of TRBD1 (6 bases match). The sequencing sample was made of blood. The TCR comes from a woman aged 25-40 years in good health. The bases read TGTGCCAGCAGTTTATTCGGGGGCGTGAACTATGGCTACACCTTC. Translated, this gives CASSLFGGVNYGYTF.